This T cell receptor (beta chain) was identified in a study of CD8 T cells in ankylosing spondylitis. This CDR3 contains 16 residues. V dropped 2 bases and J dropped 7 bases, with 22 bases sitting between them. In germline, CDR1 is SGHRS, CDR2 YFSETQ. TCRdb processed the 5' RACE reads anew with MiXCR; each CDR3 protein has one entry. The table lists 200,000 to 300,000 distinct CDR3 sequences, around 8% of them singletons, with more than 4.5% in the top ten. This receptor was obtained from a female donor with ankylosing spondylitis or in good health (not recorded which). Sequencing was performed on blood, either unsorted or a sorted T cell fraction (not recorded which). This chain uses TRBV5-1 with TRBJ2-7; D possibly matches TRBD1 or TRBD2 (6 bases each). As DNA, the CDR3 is TGCGCCAGCAGCTTTCGGCCCCGGGGGCAGCCGGGGGAGCAGTACTTC. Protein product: CASSFRPRGQPGEQYF.